The 5 T cell receptor beta chains presented below share a single source sample, sequenced in a study of cytomegalovirus exposure and HLA in healthy donors. Assay used: immunoSEQ multiplex PCR; TCRdb lists only in-frame clones, some missing. The profile shows approximately 120,000 clones, roughly 90% of them singletons. Sequencing was performed on PBMCs. These receptors were collected from a woman under 30 in good health and CMV-seronegative.

The chain carries TRBV6-5 and TRBJ1-2, with D hard to call. V was pared by 3 bases and J by 5 bases, with 16 bases between. The V gene's germline CDR1 is MNHEY and CDR2 SVGAGI. The CDR3 covers 15 residues. The DNA of the CDR3 is TGTGCCAGCAGTTATGATTCCACGAGAGGGTATGGCTACACCTTC. This sequence encodes CASSYDSTRGYGYTF.

About this clone: At one end the junction does not follow the germline gene, possibly because of a read error. This chain connects TRBV6-6 to TRBJ2-4, with D possibly being TRBD2 (7 bases). Germline V lookup: CDR1 MNHNY, CDR2 SVGAGI (reference sequence). The CDR3 runs 14 residues. CDR3 nucleotide sequence: TGTGCCAGCAGCCCAGATCGGAGGGGGGGGATCGGACGGTTC. This sequence encodes CASSPDRRGGIGRF.

The V call is TRBV7-8, the J call TRBJ2-1; a weak D match, TRBD2 (6 bases). In germline, CDR1 is SGHVS, CDR2 FQNEAQ. V was shortened by 5 bases and J by 2 bases, with 19 bases between the two germline ends. The CDR3 has 17 residues. This CDR3 reads CASSPRSSRRAYNEQFF. The CDR3 DNA sequence: TGTGCCAGCAGCCCTAGAAGTAGCAGGAGGGCCTACAATGAGCAGTTCTTC.

This sequence joins TRBV6-5 and TRBJ2-6; D is ambiguous. The V end lost 6 bases, the J end lost 2 bases, and 5 bases lay between the germline ends. The CDR3 extends over 13 amino acids. CDR1 and CDR2 from the germline V gene are MNHEY and SVGAGI. DNA for the CDR3: TGTGCCAGCAGGACACCTGGGGCCAACGTCCTGACTTTC. Its protein is CASRTPGANVLTF.

The rearrangement joins TRBV7-6 to TRBJ1-4; 7 bases are a match to TRBD1. CDR3 length equals 15 residues. Germline CDR1 and CDR2: SGHVS and FNYEAQ. J lost 8 bases, V lost 1 base, and 7 bases had no gene match. The CDR3 loop is CASSLGAGGDEKLFF. As DNA, the CDR3 is TGTGCCAGCAGCTTAGGTGCAGGGGGAGACGAAAAACTGTTTTTT. The full variable domain, completed using reference TRBV7-6 and TRBJ1-4, is GAGVSQSPRYKVTKRGQDVALRCDPISGHVSLYWYRQALGQGPEFLTYFNYEAQQDKSGLPNDRFSAERPEGSISTLTIQRTEQRDSAMYRCASSLGAGGDEKLFFGSGTQLSVL.